The present T cell receptor beta chain was sequenced within a study of shared clonotypes between healthy human individuals. Study-wide results and limits: Large sequencing depth failed to make sorted-subset sequencing complete, rarefaction showed. Naive subsets, compared against memory subsets, generally had larger estimated richness values.

Cells designated naive CD8 were CD45RO-negative and were positively selected for CCR7, with terminally differentiated effector memory CD45RA+ cells excluded. Per the germline V gene, CDR1 is MDHEN and CDR2 is SYDVKM. This CDR3 is built from 15 residues. V was clipped by 6 bases and J by 2 bases, with 15 bases between them. Remarks on this clone: Its matching antigen is unknown.

Assay: immunoSEQ multiplex PCR; the TCRdb copy retains only in-frame clones and omits some. The data contain about 2,100,000 clones, around 93% of them singletons. This TCR derives from a man aged 18 to 30 in good health. Some clones in this sample may be carry-over from other donors' samples. V gene TRBV28 combines with J gene TRBJ2-3; tentatively, D is TRBD2 (5 bases). Sample: naive CD8+ T cells from PBMCs. CDR3 protein: CASSILARVTDTQYF. The CDR3 region has the DNA TGTGCCAGCAGCATCCTAGCTAGAGTCACAGATACGCAGTATTTT.